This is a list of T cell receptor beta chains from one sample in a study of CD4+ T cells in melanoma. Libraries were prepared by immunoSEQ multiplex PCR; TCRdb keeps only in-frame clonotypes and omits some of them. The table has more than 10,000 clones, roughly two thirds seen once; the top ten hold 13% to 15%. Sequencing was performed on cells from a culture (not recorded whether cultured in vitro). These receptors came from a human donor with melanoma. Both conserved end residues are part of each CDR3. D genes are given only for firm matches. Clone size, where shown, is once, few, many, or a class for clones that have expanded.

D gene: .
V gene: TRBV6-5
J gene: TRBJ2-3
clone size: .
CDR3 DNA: TGTGCCAGCAAACGAACGCAGTATTTT
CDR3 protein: CASKRTQYF

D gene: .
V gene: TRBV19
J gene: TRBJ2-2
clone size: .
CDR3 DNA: TGTGCCAGTAGGCCGAATCCGATGATCACCGGGGAGCTGTTTTTT
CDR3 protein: CASRPNPMITGELFF

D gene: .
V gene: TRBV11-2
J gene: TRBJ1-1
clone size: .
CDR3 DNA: TGTGCCAGCAGCCTGGGGACCGGCCTCGTGGCTTTCTTT
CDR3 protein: CASSLGTGLVAFF

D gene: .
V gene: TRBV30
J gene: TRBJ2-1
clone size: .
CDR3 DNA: TGTGCCTGGAGTCTGGGGTCATTCGGCAATGAGCAGTTCTTC
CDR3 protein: CAWSLGSFGNEQFF

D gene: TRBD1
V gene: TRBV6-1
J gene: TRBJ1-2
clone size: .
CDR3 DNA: TGTGCCAGCAGTGAAACAGGGGGAAACTATGGCTACACCTTC
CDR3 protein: CASSETGGNYGYTF

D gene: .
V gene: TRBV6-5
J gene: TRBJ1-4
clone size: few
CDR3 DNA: TGTGCCAGCAGACAGGGTCCCAATGAAAAACTGTTTTTT
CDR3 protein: CASRQGPNEKLFF

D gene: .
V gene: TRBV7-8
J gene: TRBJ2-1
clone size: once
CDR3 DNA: TGTGCCAGCAGCTTAAGTCCCCGGGGGAATGAGCAGTTCTTC
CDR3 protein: CASSLSPRGNEQFF

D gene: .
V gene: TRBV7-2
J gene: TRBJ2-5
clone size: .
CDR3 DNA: TGTGCCAGCAGAGGGTTAGGACGAAGGGAGACCCAGTACTTC
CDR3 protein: CASRGLGRRETQYF

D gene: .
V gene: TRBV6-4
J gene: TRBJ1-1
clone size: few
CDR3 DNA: TGTGCCAGCAGTTCTAATTGGAACACTGAAGCTTTCTTT
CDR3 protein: CASSSNWNTEAFF

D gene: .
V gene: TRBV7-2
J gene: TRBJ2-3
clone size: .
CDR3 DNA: TGTGCCAGCAGCTTACAGCGGCTAGCTACAGATACGCAGTATTTT
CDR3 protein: CASSLQRLATDTQYF

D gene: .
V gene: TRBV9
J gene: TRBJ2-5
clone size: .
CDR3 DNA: TGTGCCAGCAGCGTGGGGGTTGGAGAGACCCAGTACTTC
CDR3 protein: CASSVGVGETQYF

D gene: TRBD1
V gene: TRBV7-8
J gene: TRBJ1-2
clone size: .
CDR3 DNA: TGTGCCAGCAGCTTAGCCGGGACAGGCTTCTATGGCTACACCTTC
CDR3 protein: CASSLAGTGFYGYTF

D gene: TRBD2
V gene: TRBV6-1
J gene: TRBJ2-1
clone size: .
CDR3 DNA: TGTGCCAGCAGCGTCCTAGCGGGGGCCCACAATGAGCAGTTCTTC
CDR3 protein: CASSVLAGAHNEQFF

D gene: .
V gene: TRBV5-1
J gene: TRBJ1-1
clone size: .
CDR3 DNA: TGCGCCAGCAGCTTTGGTGGGGCTGAAGCTTTCTTT
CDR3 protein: CASSFGGAEAFF

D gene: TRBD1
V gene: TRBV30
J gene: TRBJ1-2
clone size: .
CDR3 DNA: TGTGCCTGGCTCGGACAGGGTTTTAAGAGCTACACCTTC
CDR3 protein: CAWLGQGFKSYTF

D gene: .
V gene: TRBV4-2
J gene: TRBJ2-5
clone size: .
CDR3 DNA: TGTGCCAGCAGCCAAGTCGGGGAAAAACAAGAGACCCAGTACTTC
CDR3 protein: CASSQVGEKQETQYF

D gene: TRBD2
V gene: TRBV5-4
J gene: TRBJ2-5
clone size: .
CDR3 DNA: TGTGCCAGCAGGGCGGGAGGGGGAGGCGGCCCGGAGGGGGAGACCCAGTACTTC
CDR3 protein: CASRAGGGGGPEGETQYF

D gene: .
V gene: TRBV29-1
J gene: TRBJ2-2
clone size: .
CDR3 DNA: TGCAGCGTTGATGGGCCAACCCGGGCCGGGGAGCTGTTTTTT
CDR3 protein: CSVDGPTRAGELFF

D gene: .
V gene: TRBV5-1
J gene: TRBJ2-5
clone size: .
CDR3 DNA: TGCGCCAGCAGTTCCGAAGGAGAGACCCAGTACTTC
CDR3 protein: CASSSEGETQYF

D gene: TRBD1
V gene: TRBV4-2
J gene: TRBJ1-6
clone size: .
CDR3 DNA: TGTGCCAGCAGCGTGACAGGGGAAGCCTCACCCCTCCACTTT
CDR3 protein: CASSVTGEASPLHF

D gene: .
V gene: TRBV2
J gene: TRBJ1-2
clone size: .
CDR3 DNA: TGTGCCAGCAGTGAAGCTTCGGGAGGGGGACACGGCTACACCTTC
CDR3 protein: CASSEASGGGHGYTF

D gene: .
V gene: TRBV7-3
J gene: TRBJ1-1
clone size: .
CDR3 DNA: TGTGCCAGCAGCCTAGGGGGGCGCACTGAAGCTTTCTTT
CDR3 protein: CASSLGGRTEAFF

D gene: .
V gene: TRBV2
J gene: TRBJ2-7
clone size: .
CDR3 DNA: TGTGCCAGCAGTGAATTGGAAAACTCCTACGAGCAGTACTTC
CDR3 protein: CASSELENSYEQYF

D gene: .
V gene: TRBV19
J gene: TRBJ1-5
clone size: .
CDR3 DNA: TGTGCCAGTAGTAGACAGCCCGAAAATCAGCCCCAGCATTTT
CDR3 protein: CASSRQPENQPQHF

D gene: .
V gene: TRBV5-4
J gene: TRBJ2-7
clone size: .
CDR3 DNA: TGTGCCAGCAGCTACACAGGGAAAGCCTACGAGCAGTACTTC
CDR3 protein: CASSYTGKAYEQYF

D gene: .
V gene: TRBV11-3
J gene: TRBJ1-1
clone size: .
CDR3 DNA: TGTGCCAGCAGCTTGAAGAACACTGAAGCTTTCTTT
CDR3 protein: CASSLKNTEAFF

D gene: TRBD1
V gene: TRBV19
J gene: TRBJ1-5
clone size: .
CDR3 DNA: TGTGCCACCTCAAAGGACAGGGGCCGCAATCAGCCCCAGCATTTT
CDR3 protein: CATSKDRGRNQPQHF

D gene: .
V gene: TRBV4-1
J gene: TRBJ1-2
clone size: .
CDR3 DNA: TGCGCCAGCAGCCAAGGGGGACGCACCCGCGCACGGAGCGGCTATGGCTACACCTTC
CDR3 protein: CASSQGGRTRARSGYGYTF

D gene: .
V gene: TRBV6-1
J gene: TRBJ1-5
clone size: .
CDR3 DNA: TGTGCCAGCAGTGTGGGTCCGGGACACTTAAATCAGCCCCAGCATTTT
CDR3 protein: CASSVGPGHLNQPQHF

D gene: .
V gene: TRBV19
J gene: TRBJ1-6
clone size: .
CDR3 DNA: TGTGCCAGTAGTGGGGGTCTCTATAATTCACCCCTCCACTTT
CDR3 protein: CASSGGLYNSPLHF

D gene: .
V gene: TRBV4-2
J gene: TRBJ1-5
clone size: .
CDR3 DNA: TGTGCCAGCAGCCAAGTAGCGGGAGGAGGGGAGCCCCAGCATTTT
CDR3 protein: CASSQVAGGGEPQHF

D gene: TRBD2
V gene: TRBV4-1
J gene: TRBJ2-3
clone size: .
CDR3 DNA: TGCGCCAGCAGCCAAGAAGCGACTAGCGGGGGGGGAGATACGCAGTATTTT
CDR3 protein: CASSQEATSGGGDTQYF

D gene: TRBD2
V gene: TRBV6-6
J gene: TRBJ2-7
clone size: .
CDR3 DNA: TGTGCCAGCAGTTATCGGCCTAGCGGGTCCTACGAGCAGTACTTC
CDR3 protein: CASSYRPSGSYEQYF

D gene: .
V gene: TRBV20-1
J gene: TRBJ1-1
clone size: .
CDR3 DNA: TGCAGTGCCCGACGAAACACTGAAGCTTTCTTT
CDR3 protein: CSARRNTEAFF

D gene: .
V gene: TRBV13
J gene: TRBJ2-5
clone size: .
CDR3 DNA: TGTGCCAGCAGCCCCCTGGGGCGGGGCAAAGAGACCCAGTACTTC
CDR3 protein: CASSPLGRGKETQYF

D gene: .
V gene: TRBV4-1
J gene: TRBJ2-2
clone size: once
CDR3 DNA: TGCGCCAGCAGGTTCAGGGGGGAGAACACCGGGGAGCTGTTTTTT
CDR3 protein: CASRFRGENTGELFF

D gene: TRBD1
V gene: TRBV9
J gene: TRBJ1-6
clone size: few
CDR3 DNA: TGTGCCAGCAGCGTATCCGGGACAGGGGATTCACCCCTCCACTTT
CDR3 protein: CASSVSGTGDSPLHF

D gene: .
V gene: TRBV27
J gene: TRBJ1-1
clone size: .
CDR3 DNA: TGTGCCAGCAGTTTTCGTGCAGGGAGGTCGACTGAAGCTTTCTTT
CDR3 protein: CASSFRAGRSTEAFF

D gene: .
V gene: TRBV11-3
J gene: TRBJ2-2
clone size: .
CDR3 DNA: TGTGCCAGCAGGGATGGATCGAACACCGGGGAGCTGTTTTTT
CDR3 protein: CASRDGSNTGELFF

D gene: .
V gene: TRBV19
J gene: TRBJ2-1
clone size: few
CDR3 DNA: TGTGCCAGTAGCCCTGGGGGGTCCAATGAGCAGTTCTTC
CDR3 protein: CASSPGGSNEQFF

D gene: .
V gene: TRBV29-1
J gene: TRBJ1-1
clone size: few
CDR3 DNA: TGCAAGGCCAGAACATTGAACACTGAAGCTTTCTTT
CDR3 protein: CKARTLNTEAFF

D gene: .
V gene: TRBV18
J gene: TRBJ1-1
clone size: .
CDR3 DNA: TGTGCCAGCTCACCACAGGGGGGCAAGAACACTGAAGCTTTCTTT
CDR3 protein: CASSPQGGKNTEAFF

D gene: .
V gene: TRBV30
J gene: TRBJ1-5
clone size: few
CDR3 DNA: TGTGCCTGGAGTGTAGGTAACCAGCCCCAGCATTTT
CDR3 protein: CAWSVGNQPQHF

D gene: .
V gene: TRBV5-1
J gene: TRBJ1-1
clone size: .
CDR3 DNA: TGCGCCAGCAGCTTGGAGGGGAAGCAGAACACTGAAGCTTTCTTT
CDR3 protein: CASSLEGKQNTEAFF

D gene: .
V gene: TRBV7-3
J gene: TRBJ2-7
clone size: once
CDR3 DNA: TGTGCCAGCAGCTTTGGGGGCGGGGAGCAGTACTTC
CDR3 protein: CASSFGGGEQYF

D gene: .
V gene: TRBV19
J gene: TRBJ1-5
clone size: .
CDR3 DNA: TGTGCCAGTAGTATGGGACCCTATCAGCCCCAGCATTTT
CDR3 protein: CASSMGPYQPQHF

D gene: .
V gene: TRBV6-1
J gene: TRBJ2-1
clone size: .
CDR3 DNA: TGTGCCAGCAGTGTCTGGGCTAACAATGAGCAGTTCTTC
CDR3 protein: CASSVWANNEQFF